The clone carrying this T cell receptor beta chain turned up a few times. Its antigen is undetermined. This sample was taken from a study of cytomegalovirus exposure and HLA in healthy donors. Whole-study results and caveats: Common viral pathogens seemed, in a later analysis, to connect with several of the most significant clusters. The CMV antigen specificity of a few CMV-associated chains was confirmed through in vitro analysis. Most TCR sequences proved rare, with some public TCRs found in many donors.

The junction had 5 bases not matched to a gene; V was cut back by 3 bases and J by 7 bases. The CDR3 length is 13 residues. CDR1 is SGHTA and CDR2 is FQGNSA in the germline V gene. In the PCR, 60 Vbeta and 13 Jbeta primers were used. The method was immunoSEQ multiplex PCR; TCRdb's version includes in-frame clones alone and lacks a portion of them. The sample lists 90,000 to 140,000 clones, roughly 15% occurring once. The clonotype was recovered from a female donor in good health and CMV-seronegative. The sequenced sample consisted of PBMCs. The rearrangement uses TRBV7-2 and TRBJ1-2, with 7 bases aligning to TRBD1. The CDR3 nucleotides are TGTGCCAGCAGCTTCCACAGGGGCTTTGGCTACACCTTC. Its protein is CASSFHRGFGYTF.